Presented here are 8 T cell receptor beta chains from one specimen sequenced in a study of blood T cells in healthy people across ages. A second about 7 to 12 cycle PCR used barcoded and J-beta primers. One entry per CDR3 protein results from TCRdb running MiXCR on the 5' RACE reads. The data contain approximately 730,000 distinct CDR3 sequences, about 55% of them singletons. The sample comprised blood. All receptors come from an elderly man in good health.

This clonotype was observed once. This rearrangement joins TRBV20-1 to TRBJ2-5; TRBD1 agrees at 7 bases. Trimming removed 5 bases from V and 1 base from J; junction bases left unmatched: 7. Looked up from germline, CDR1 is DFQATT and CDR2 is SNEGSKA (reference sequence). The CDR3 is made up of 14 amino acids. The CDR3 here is CSAGETGPQETQYF. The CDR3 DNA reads TGCAGTGCTGGCGAGACAGGGCCCCAAGAGACCCAGTACTTC.

CDR3 protein: CATSEPSGTRTDTQYF. In DNA form, the CDR3 reads TGTGCCACCAGTGAACCTAGCGGGACTAGGACAGATACGCAGTATTTT. The chain links TRBV24-1 to TRBJ2-3; 9 nucleotides align to TRBD2. This CDR3 has 16 residues. CDR1 KGHDR and CDR2 SFDVKD come from the germline V gene. The junction had 7 bases not matched to a gene; V was cut back by 4 bases and J by 3 bases.

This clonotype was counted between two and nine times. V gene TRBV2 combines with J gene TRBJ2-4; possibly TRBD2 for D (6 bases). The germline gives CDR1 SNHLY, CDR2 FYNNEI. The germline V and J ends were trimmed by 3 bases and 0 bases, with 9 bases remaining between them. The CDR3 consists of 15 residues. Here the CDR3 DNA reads TGTGCCAGCAGTGACGGGGGTCTAGCCAAAAACATTCAGTACTTC. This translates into CASSDGGLAKNIQYF.

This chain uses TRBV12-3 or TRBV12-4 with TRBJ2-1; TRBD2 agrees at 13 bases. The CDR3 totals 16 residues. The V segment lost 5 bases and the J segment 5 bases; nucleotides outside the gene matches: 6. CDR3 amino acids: CASSRTSGRLDNEQFF. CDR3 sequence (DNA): TGTGCCAGCAGTAGGACTAGCGGGAGATTGGACAATGAGCAGTTCTTC.

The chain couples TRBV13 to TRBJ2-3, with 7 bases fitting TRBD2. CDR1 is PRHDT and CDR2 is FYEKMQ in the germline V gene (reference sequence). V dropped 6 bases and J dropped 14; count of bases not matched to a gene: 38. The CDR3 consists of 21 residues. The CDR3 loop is CASRSDRGRLTIPIEHRYAYF. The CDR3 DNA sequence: TGTGCCAGCAGATCCGATCGCGGGAGACTCACAATCCCCATCGAGCACAGATACGCGTATTTT. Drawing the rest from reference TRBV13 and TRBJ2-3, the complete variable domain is AAGVIQSPRHLIKEKRETATLKCYPIPRHDTVYWYQQGPGQDPQFLISFYEKMQSDKGSIPDRFSAQQFSDYHSELNMSSLELGDSALYFCASRSDRGRLTIPIEHRYAYFGPGTRLTVL.

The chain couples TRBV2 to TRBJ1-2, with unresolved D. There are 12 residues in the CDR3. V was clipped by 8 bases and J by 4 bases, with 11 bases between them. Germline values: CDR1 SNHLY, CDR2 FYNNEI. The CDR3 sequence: CASGETVYGYTF. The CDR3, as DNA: TGTGCCAGCGGGGAGACGGTCTATGGCTACACCTTC.

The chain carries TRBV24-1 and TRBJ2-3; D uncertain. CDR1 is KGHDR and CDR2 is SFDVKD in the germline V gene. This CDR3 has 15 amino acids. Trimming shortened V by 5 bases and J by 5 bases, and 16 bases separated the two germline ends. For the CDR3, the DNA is TGTGCCACCAGTGCCCACAGTGCTGACCGAGATACGCAGTATTTT. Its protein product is CATSAHSADRDTQYF.

The CDR3 is CASNRGYNEQFF. CDR3 nucleotides: TGTGCCAGTAACAGGGGTTACAATGAGCAGTTCTTC. V usage is TRBV16 and J usage is TRBJ2-1; TRBD1 agrees at 7 bases. J lost 4 bases, V lost 9 bases, and 3 bases had no gene match. The CDR3 is made up of 12 amino acids. The V gene's germline CDR1 is KGHSY and CDR2 FQNENV. Based on the CDR3 plus reference TRBV16 and TRBJ2-1, the full variable domain is GEEVAQTPKHLVRGEGQKAKLYCAPIKGHSYVFWYQQVLKNEFKFLISFQNENVFDETGMPKERFSAKCLPNSPCSLEIQATKLEDSAVYFCASNRGYNEQFFGPGTRLTVL.